The 2 T cell receptor beta chains below all came from one sample that was sequenced in a study of blood T cell repertoires in COVID-19 (dated by TCRdb to the early 2020s). The receptor library was made with the immunoSEQ multiplex PCR assay. The clones in this table, taken by TCRdb from immuneACCESS, are in-frame only. Not every clone is retained; where verified, under half of the shortfall comes from an unresolved V gene, and the cause of the rest is unknown. Present in this sample are 320,000 or so clones, 80% to 90% of which were seen just once. The ten largest clones add up to less than 5.5% of the sample. Source material: PBMCs or T cells enriched from blood (not recorded which). These receptors were obtained from a man younger than 40 who had recovered from COVID-19.

The chain employs TRBV9 and TRBJ1-5; TRBD1 agrees at 11 bases. Germline trimming cut 3 bases from V and 3 bases from J; bases unmatched to any gene: 8. The CDR3 runs 17 residues. The germline V gene encodes CDR1 SGDLS and CDR2 YYNGEE. The CDR3 nucleotides read TGTGCCAGCAGCGGCCCCGGGACAGGGGGAAACAATCAGCCCCAGCATTTT. As protein: CASSGPGTGGNNQPQHF.

The chain employs TRBV27 and TRBJ2-1; 10 bases fit TRBD1. This CDR3 is 14 amino acids long. Germline V CDR1 and CDR2: MNHEY, SMNVEV (reference sequence). Trimming took 8 bases from V and 3 from J; bases not matched to a gene: 4. The CDR3 is CASYRTGGYNEQFF. The DNA of the CDR3 is TGTGCCAGCTACCGGACAGGGGGCTACAATGAGCAGTTCTTC.